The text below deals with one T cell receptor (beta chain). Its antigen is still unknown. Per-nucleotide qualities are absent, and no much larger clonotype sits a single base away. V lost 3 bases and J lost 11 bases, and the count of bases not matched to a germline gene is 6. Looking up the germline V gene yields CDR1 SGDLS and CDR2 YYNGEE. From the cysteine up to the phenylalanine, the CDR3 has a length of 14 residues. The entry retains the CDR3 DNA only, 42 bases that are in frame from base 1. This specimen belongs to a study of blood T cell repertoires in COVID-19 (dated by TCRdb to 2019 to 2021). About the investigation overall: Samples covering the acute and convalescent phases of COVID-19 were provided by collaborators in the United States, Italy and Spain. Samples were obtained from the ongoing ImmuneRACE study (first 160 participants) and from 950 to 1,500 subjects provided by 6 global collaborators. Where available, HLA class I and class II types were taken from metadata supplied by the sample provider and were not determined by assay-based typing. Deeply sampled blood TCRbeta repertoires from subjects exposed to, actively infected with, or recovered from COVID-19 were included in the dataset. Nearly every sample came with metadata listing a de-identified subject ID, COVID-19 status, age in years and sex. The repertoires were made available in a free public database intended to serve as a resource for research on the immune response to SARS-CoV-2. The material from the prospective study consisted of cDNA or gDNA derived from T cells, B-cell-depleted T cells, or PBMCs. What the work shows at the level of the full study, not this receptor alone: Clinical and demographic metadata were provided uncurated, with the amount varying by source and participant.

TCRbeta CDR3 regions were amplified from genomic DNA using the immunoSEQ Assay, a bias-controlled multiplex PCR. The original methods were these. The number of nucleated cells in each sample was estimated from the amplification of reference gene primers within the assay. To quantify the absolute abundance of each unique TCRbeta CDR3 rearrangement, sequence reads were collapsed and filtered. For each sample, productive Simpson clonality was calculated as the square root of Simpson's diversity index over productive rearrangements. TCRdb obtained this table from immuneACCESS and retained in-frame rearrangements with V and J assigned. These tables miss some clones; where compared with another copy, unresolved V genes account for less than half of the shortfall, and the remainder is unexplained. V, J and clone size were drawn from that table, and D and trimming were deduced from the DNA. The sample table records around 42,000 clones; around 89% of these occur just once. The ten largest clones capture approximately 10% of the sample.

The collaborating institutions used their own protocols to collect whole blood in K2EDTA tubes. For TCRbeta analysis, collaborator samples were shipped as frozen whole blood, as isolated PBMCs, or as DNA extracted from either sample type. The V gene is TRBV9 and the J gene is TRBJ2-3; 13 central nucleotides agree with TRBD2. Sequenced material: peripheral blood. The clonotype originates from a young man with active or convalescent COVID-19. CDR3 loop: CASSARTSGGQQYF. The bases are TGTGCCAGCAGCGCGCGGACTAGCGGGGGCCAGCAGTATTTT.